The present T cell receptor (beta chain) was sequenced within a study of shared clonotypes between healthy human individuals. The table came from immunoSEQ multiplex PCR; TCRdb's copy has only in-frame clones and leaves some out. In the table there are a few million clones, approximately 93% of which are singletons. The CDR3 loop spans 13 amino acids. Unmatched junction bases numbered 1, after V lost 5 bases and J lost 3 bases. Looked up from germline, CDR1 is LNHDA and CDR2 is SQIVND (reference sequence). General study points: Several donors held roughly 5% of naive CD4 clonotypes in common. Lower generation probabilities were found for non-shared clonotypes than for those shared by all four donors. Enrolling few donors narrowed the genetic and exposure-history diversity that was represented.

As for this clone: The antigen is not known.

The J gene is TRBJ2-3, the V gene TRBV19; the match to TRBD1 covers 8 bases. Source material: naive CD4+ T cells from PBMCs. The sample's subset: CD45RA+ positively selected. The sequence derives from a man younger than 30 in good health. Some clones in this sample may be carry-over from other donors' samples. CDR3 amino acids: CASSHRGTDTQYF. CDR3 bases: TGTGCCAGTAGTCACAGGGGGACAGATACGCAGTATTTT.